What follows describes a single TCR beta chain. Its antigen remains unknown. The source of the sample is a study of shared clonotypes between healthy human individuals. The wider study: Per donor, CD8 memory used one plate, CD8 naive used two, CD4 memory used three and CD4 naive used three. Overall study findings and caveats: Clonotypes shared by all four donors outscored non-shared clonotypes in generation probability.

Each subset's genomic DNA was split evenly across several immunoSEQ plates. TCRdb's copy holds only in-frame clones and misses some; the assay was immunoSEQ multiplex PCR. The sample contains more than 400,000 clones, 90% to 96% of which appear only once. The CDR3 sequence is 12 residues long. Trimming cost V 4 bases and J 10 bases, with 13 bases left between them. Recent vaccinations or acute infections were absent in the healthy HIV-negative adult donors. Sequencing was carried out using naive CD4+ T cells sorted from blood. The subset: CD45RA+ positively selected. This receptor was identified in a woman aged 25 to 45 in good health. The V gene is TRBV23-1, the J gene TRBJ1-1; D is perhaps TRBD1 (5 bases). TRBV23-1 is known as an ORF, though its function is uncertain. CDR3: CASSRGQGRAFF. The DNA of the CDR3 is TGCGCCAGCAGTCGAGGGCAGGGACGAGCTTTCTTT.